This T cell receptor (beta chain) was captured in a study of blood T cells in healthy people across ages. Study-wide findings and caveats: Across the age range, TCR beta diversity per million T cells fell in a roughly linear way.

With a J-beta primer mix and a sample-barcoded 5' primer, a second PCR ran about 7 to 11 cycles. TCRdb re-called the 5' RACE reads with MiXCR, one entry per CDR3 protein. Altogether about 640,000 distinct CDR3 sequences are present, about 30% being singletons, with the ten largest covering 15% to 17%. This clonotype was counted a few times. Its target is unknown. Input material: blood. The source of this sequence is a woman over 75 in good health.

The CDR3 DNA reads TGTGCCAGCTCTCGACAGGACAATCGCAATCAGCCCCAGCATTTT. It is translated as CASSRQDNRNQPQHF. The genes are TRBV6-5 and TRBJ1-5; possible D gene TRBD1, 6 bases. V lost 8 bases to trimming and J lost 2 bases, with 16 bases between them. Looked up from germline, CDR1 is MNHEY and CDR2 is SVGAGI. The CDR3 has 15 residues.